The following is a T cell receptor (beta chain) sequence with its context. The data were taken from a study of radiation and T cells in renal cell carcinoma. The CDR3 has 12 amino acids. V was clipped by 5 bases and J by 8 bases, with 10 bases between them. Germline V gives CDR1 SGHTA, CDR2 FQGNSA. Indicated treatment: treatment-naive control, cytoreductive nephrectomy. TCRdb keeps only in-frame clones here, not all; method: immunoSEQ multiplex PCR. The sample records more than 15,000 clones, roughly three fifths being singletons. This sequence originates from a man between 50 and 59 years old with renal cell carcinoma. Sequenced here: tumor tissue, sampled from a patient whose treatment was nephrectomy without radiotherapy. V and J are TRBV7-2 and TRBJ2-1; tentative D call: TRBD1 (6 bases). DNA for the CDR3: TGTGCCAGCAGCCTTGGGGGCGATGAGCAGTTCTTC. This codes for CASSLGGDEQFF.